This is a list of T cell receptor beta chains from one sample in a study of blood T cell repertoires in COVID-19. Clones were read by immunoSEQ multiplex PCR, and TCRdb kept only the in-frame ones, dropping some. The sample lists about 130,000 clones, about 88% occurring once. What was sequenced was peripheral blood. The receptor source for this set is a woman at least 80 years old with acute or convalescent COVID-19. CDR3s include the opening cysteine and the closing phenylalanine or tryptophan. The D gene is left open where the match is weak. Part of the rows lack a size; the others show once, few, many or a class for expanded clones.

J: TRBJ2-2; size: NA; V: TRBV6-5; D: TRBD1; DNA: TGTGCCAGCAGTTACGGCGAACAGGGGTTCACCGGGGAGCTGTTTTTT; CDR3: CASSYGEQGFTGELFF
J: TRBJ2-7; size: NA; V: TRBV2; D: TRBD2; DNA: TGTGCCAGCAGTGAAGGACTAGCGGGAGGGTGGGAAGGCGAGCAGTACTTC; CDR3: CASSEGLAGGWEGEQYF
J: TRBJ1-5; size: once; V: TRBV19; D: NA; DNA: TGTGCCAGTAGTATTCTAGATCCGGGAAGGGGCAATCAGCCCCAGCATTTT; CDR3: CASSILDPGRGNQPQHF
J: TRBJ2-7; size: NA; V: TRBV5-8; D: TRBD1; DNA: TGTGCCAGCAGCCAGGGACAGGCCCTGGGGGAGGACGAGCAGTACTTC; CDR3: CASSQGQALGEDEQYF
J: TRBJ1-1; size: NA; V: TRBV5-1; D: NA; DNA: TGCGCCAGCAGCTTATGGTCGGAGAGGACTGAAGCTTTCTTT; CDR3: CASSLWSERTEAFF
J: TRBJ2-3; size: NA; V: TRBV7-2; D: NA; DNA: TGTGCCAGCAGCTTAGGGGACTGGAGCACAGATACGCAGTATTTT; CDR3: CASSLGDWSTDTQYF
J: TRBJ2-5; size: NA; V: TRBV5-1; D: TRBD2; DNA: TGCGCCAGCAGCTTGCGGACTAGCGAGAGGGGAGAGACCCAGTACTTC; CDR3: CASSLRTSERGETQYF
J: TRBJ2-1; size: once; V: TRBV6-1; D: NA; DNA: TGTGCCAGCAGTGAAGCACTCCCCAATGAGCAGTTCTTC; CDR3: CASSEALPNEQFF
J: TRBJ1-6; size: once; V: TRBV14; D: NA; DNA: TGTGCCAGCAGCCAGTGGACTTCCAATTCACCCCTCCACTTT; CDR3: CASSQWTSNSPLHF
J: TRBJ2-7; size: NA; V: TRBV18; D: NA; DNA: TGTGCCAGCTCACCAACAGTTCTTGGACAGTCAAGCGAGCAGTACTTC; CDR3: CASSPTVLGQSSEQYF
J: TRBJ2-2; size: NA; V: TRBV18; D: NA; DNA: TGTGCCAGCTACGCAGGTTTCACCGGGGAGCTGTTTTTT; CDR3: CASYAGFTGELFF
J: TRBJ2-2; size: NA; V: TRBV19; D: NA; DNA: TGTGCCAGTAGTTCGCGGGACAGAATGAGCAGCACCGGGGAGCTGTTTTTT; CDR3: CASSSRDRMSSTGELFF
J: TRBJ1-2; size: NA; V: TRBV5-4; D: NA; DNA: TGTGCCAGCAGCTCTGCGTTGGGGGCATCAGGTGGCTACACCTTC; CDR3: CASSSALGASGGYTF
J: TRBJ1-6; size: NA; V: TRBV27; D: TRBD1; DNA: TGTGCCAGCAGAGGACAGGGAGGTTCACCCCTCCACTTT; CDR3: CASRGQGGSPLHF
J: TRBJ2-7; size: NA; V: TRBV4-2; D: NA; DNA: TGTGCCAGCAGCCAAGTAGGGGACTACGAGCAGTACTTC; CDR3: CASSQVGDYEQYF
J: TRBJ2-7; size: NA; V: TRBV29-1; D: NA; DNA: TGCAGCGTGAGACTCCCGCAAGCATACGAGCAGTACTTC; CDR3: CSVRLPQAYEQYF
J: TRBJ2-3; size: NA; V: TRBV7-3; D: NA; DNA: TGTGCCAGTCCGCCCCGGGAGCCACCGGGAAATGACAGGGCGAGCACAGATACGCAGTATTTT; CDR3: CASPPREPPGNDRASTDTQYF
J: TRBJ2-3; size: NA; V: TRBV5-1; D: TRBD2; DNA: TGCGCCAGCAGCAAGACTAGCGGGCCAGATACGCAGTATTTT; CDR3: CASSKTSGPDTQYF
J: TRBJ1-5; size: NA; V: TRBV27; D: NA; DNA: TGTGCCAGCATGGAAGGGCAGGGTGTCTCAATTGGTCAGCCCCAGCATTTT; CDR3: CASMEGQGVSIGQPQHF
J: TRBJ1-3; size: NA; V: TRBV15; D: NA; DNA: TGTGCCACCAGCAGAGATGGAGGGAGTCCGTCTGGAAACACCATATATTTT; CDR3: CATSRDGGSPSGNTIYF
J: TRBJ2-2; size: NA; V: TRBV3-1/TRBV3-2; D: TRBD2; DNA: TGTGCCAGCAGCCAAGTCTTGAGCTTACTAGCGGGAGACGCCGGGGAGCTGTTTTTT; CDR3: CASSQVLSLLAGDAGELFF
J: TRBJ1-5; size: NA; V: TRBV5-1; D: NA; DNA: TGCGCCAGCAGCCTACAGGGCCTTGGCAATCAGCCCCAGCATTTT; CDR3: CASSLQGLGNQPQHF
J: TRBJ2-1; size: NA; V: TRBV2; D: TRBD2; DNA: TGTGCCAGCAGTGAGACTAGCGGGGGGGCCAATGAGCAGTTCTTC; CDR3: CASSETSGGANEQFF
J: TRBJ1-2; size: NA; V: TRBV19; D: TRBD1; DNA: TGTGCCAGTAGTATGGGGAACAGGGGCAATGGCTACACCTTC; CDR3: CASSMGNRGNGYTF
J: TRBJ1-1; size: NA; V: TRBV18; D: NA; DNA: TGTGCCAGCTCACCGGCAGGGCGGAACACTGAAGCTTTCTTT; CDR3: CASSPAGRNTEAFF
J: TRBJ2-2; size: NA; V: TRBV7-9; D: NA; DNA: TGTGCCAGCACCCTAAGGACGGGATTCACCGGGGAGCTGTTTTTT; CDR3: CASTLRTGFTGELFF
J: TRBJ2-1; size: NA; V: TRBV4-1; D: TRBD2; DNA: TGCGCCAGCAGCCGGGGGACTAGCGGGTCCAATGAGCAGTTCTTC; CDR3: CASSRGTSGSNEQFF
J: TRBJ2-5; size: NA; V: TRBV5-6; D: TRBD1; DNA: TGTGCCAGCAGTCTTGGACAGGTTCTACCGGAGACCCAGTACTTC; CDR3: CASSLGQVLPETQYF
J: TRBJ1-5; size: NA; V: TRBV10-3; D: NA; DNA: TGTGCCATCAGTGAGTCGACTCGGGGAGAGACAAGGGCCCAGCATTTT; CDR3: CAISESTRGETRAQHF
J: TRBJ2-7; size: NA; V: TRBV19; D: TRBD2; DNA: TGTGCCAGTAGTTCGACTAGCGGGAGTTACGAGCAGTACTTC; CDR3: CASSSTSGSYEQYF
J: TRBJ1-4; size: once; V: TRBV5-1; D: NA; DNA: TGCGCCATCCGAGGGGAAAAACTGTTTTTT; CDR3: CAIRGEKLFF
J: TRBJ1-5; size: NA; V: TRBV29-1; D: NA; DNA: TGCAGCGTTGTAGTAGCAGGGGAATGGCGCGGCAATCAGCCCCAGCATTTT; CDR3: CSVVVAGEWRGNQPQHF
J: TRBJ1-2; size: NA; V: TRBV6-2/TRBV6-3; D: TRBD1; DNA: TGTGCCAGCAGCCAACCGGGACAGGGTGCCGGCTACACCTTC; CDR3: CASSQPGQGAGYTF
J: TRBJ2-2; size: NA; V: TRBV5-4; D: TRBD1; DNA: TGTGCCAGCAGCTTCGACAGGGGTTTTACCGGGGAGCTGTTTTTT; CDR3: CASSFDRGFTGELFF
J: TRBJ2-4; size: few; V: TRBV19; D: NA; DNA: TGTGCCAGTAGTATGGGAGTAGCCAAAAACATTCAGTACTTC; CDR3: CASSMGVAKNIQYF
J: TRBJ2-7; size: NA; V: TRBV9; D: TRBD2; DNA: TGTGCCAGCAGCCCCTCAACTAGCGCTCCCTACGAGCAGTACTTC; CDR3: CASSPSTSAPYEQYF
J: TRBJ1-2; size: few; V: TRBV19; D: NA; DNA: TGTGCCAGTAGTCCGTCAGGGTATGGCTACACCTTC; CDR3: CASSPSGYGYTF
J: TRBJ2-1; size: NA; V: TRBV5-1; D: TRBD2; DNA: TGCGCCAGCAGCTTGGCGCTAGCGGGGGAATACAATGAGCAGTTCTTC; CDR3: CASSLALAGEYNEQFF
J: TRBJ2-3; size: NA; V: TRBV5-1; D: TRBD2; DNA: TGCGCCAGCAGCCCCCAACAGACTAGCGGGAGGGCGGTCCGAGATACGCAGTATTTT; CDR3: CASSPQQTSGRAVRDTQYF
J: TRBJ2-3; size: NA; V: TRBV18; D: NA; DNA: TGTGCCAGCTCACCCTCCGAGGGTACGCAGTATTTT; CDR3: CASSPSEGTQYF
J: TRBJ2-1; size: NA; V: TRBV27; D: TRBD2; DNA: TGTGCCACTTGGGGACTAGTCTCAGCCAATGAGCAGTTCTTC; CDR3: CATWGLVSANEQFF
J: TRBJ2-7; size: once; V: TRBV6-5; D: TRBD1; DNA: TGTGCCAGCAGCCGGGACAGGGGCCCATCGGAGCAGTACTTC; CDR3: CASSRDRGPSEQYF
J: TRBJ2-7; size: NA; V: TRBV5-1; D: NA; DNA: TGCGCCAGCAGCATACAGGGTTACGAGCAGTACTTC; CDR3: CASSIQGYEQYF
J: TRBJ2-7; size: NA; V: TRBV12-5; D: NA; DNA: TGTGCTAGTGGTTCCCCAGGGGTCCCAATGGGCGAGCAGTACTTC; CDR3: CASGSPGVPMGEQYF
J: TRBJ2-3; size: NA; V: TRBV6-2/TRBV6-3; D: TRBD2; DNA: TGTGCCAGCAGCCGACAAGCGGGAGGTCGTCCAGATACGCAGTATTTT; CDR3: CASSRQAGGRPDTQYF
J: TRBJ2-7; size: NA; V: TRBV5-1; D: NA; DNA: TGCGCCAGCAGTGAGGGCTACTACGAGCAGTACTTC; CDR3: CASSEGYYEQYF